This T cell receptor (beta chain) appears in the sequencing data of a study of blood T cell repertoires in COVID-19. Study details: Whether acute or convalescent, the COVID-19 samples came from the United States, Italy and Spain. PBMCs, B-cell-depleted T cells, or T cells were the source of the cDNA or gDNA that made up the material.

The ends lost 0 bases at V and 5 bases at J; junction bases unmatched: 4. The CDR3 length is 14 residues. The germline CDR1 and CDR2 sequences are SGHVS and FQNEAQ. Study processing details: Quantification of nucleated cells was approximated via reference gene primer amplification. Repertoires were generated with immunoSEQ multiplex PCR, while TCRdb's copy carries only in-frame clones and drops some. That table supplies the V and J calls and clone size; D and trimming were determined from the DNA. The profile shows 120,000 to 150,000 clones, roughly 80% of them singletons. Material: peripheral blood. The gene calls are TRBV7-8 and TRBJ2-7; 7 nucleotides match TRBD1. The receptor was isolated from a human donor with acute or convalescent COVID-19. The donor label of this sample is uncertain. Written as DNA, the CDR3 is TGTGCCAGCAGCTTAGCTGAAGGGGGCCACGAGCAGTACTTC. This translates into CASSLAEGGHEQYF.